The 18 T cell receptor beta chains given below trace back to one sample, sequenced in a study of OX40 agonist ivuxolimab in advanced cancers. Profiling relied on immunoSEQ multiplex PCR, and the TCRdb table lists in-frame clones only, not all of them. This sample has 60,000 to 75,000 clones, with 70% to 90% found just once. The specimen comprised CD4+ or CD8+ T cells sorted from blood, sampled in a trial of the OX40 agonist ivuxolimab. These receptors were collected from an adult with an advanced solid tumor such as melanoma, head and neck, liver or kidney cancer.

The chain combines TRBV28 with TRBJ1-4; the match to TRBD1 covers 8 bases. CDR1 and CDR2 (germline): MDHEN, SYDVKM. The length of the CDR3 is 15 residues. J was trimmed by 6 bases and V by 4 bases; bases with no gene match: 7. In DNA, the CDR3 is TGTGCCAGCAGTTCCTTTAGGACAGGGCATGAAAAACTGTTTTTT. Translation: CASSSFRTGHEKLFF.

V and J are TRBV5-1 and TRBJ2-3; a weak D match, TRBD1 (5 bases). CDR1 is SGHRS, CDR2 YFSETQ, per germline. This CDR3 has 15 residues. Between the trimmed V and J ends, which lost 10 bases and 0 bases, there was a span of 18 bases. The CDR3 DNA reads TGCGCCGGAAGGGCCAGGGCCTTTAGCACAGATACGCAGTATTTT. Protein sequence: CAGRARAFSTDTQYF. The complete variable domain, with remaining parts taken from reference TRBV5-1 and TRBJ2-3, reads KAGVTQTPRYLIKTRGQQVTLSCSPISGHRSVSWYQQTPGQGLQFLFEYFSETQRNKGNFPGRFSGRQFSNSRSEMNVSTLELGDSALYLCAGRARAFSTDTQYFGPGTRLTVL.

The chain combines TRBV6-5 with TRBJ2-7, with D perhaps matching TRBD2 (6 bases). The CDR3 covers 15 residues. The V gene lost 4 bases and the J gene lost 1 base, with 14 bases spanning the gap. Germline V gene sequence: CDR1 MNHEY, CDR2 SVGAGI. CDR3 nucleotides: TGTGCCAGCAGTTCCCCCGGCGGGGTGTCCTACGAGCAGTACTTC. Translation: CASSSPGGVSYEQYF.

CDR3 in DNA: TGTGCCAGCAGCGACAGGCCCCTCACCACCCAGGGCAATGAGCAGTTCTTC. Its translation is CASSDRPLTTQGNEQFF. The V gene is TRBV27, the J gene TRBJ2-1; maybe TRBD1 (6 bases). CDR3 length: 17 residues. Germline-derived CDR1 and CDR2 are MNHEY and SMNVEV (reference sequence). V gave up 6 bases and J gave up 6 bases, with 24 bases separating them.

The CDR3 loop reads CASSPTGVGETQYF. In DNA, the CDR3 is TGTGCCAGCAGCCCGACAGGGGTAGGAGAGACCCAGTACTTC. The J gene is TRBJ2-5, the V gene TRBV11-3, with 8 bases matching TRBD1. Germline CDR1 is SGHNT and CDR2 is YENEEA. The CDR3 has 14 amino acids. V dropped 5 bases and J dropped 4; count of bases not matched to a gene: 6.

The rearrangement uses TRBV29-1 and TRBJ2-1; 14 bases map to TRBD2. The ends lost 6 bases at V and 10 bases at J; junction bases unmatched: 8. The CDR3 runs to 14 residues. The germline CDR1 and CDR2 sequences are SQVTM and ANQGSEA. CDR3 nucleotides: TGCAGCGTCCGCGGACTAGCGGGGGGATCGGAGCAGTTCTTC. This gives the protein CSVRGLAGGSEQFF.

Of note for this clone: Other nucleotide sequences from this sample produce the same CDR3. The chain employs TRBV2 and TRBJ1-3; no reliable D call. The V gene's germline CDR1 is SNHLY and CDR2 FYNNEI. This CDR3 has 12 residues. Deletions cut 9 bases from V and 3 bases from J, with 9 bases between. In DNA, the CDR3 is TGTGCCAGTTCGGAGCTTGGAAACACCATATATTTT. Its protein is CASSELGNTIYF.

The V call is TRBV28, the J call TRBJ2-7; 7 bases align to TRBD1. The ends lost 6 bases at V and 2 bases at J; junction bases unmatched: 7. CDR3 length: 14 residues. Germline V gene data show CDR1 as MDHEN and CDR2 as SYDVKM. In nucleotides, the CDR3 is TGTGCCAGCAGAACCGGGACAGCCACCTACGAGCAGTACTTC. Translating it yields CASRTGTATYEQYF.

The chain recombines TRBV15 with TRBJ1-6; 9 bases line up with TRBD1. This CDR3 comprises 14 residues. The V and J ends lost 5 bases and 10 bases, in that order; junction bases with no gene match: 6. Germline assignment: CDR1 LNHNV and CDR2 YYDKDF (reference sequence). The CDR3 DNA reads as TGTGCCACCAGCGGTCGGACAGGGGTCTCACCCCTCCACTTT. This sequence encodes CATSGRTGVSPLHF.

The chain carries TRBV19 and TRBJ2-7; a weak D match, TRBD1 (5 bases). In germline, CDR1 is LNHDA, CDR2 SQIVND (reference sequence). V shed 5 bases and J shed 1 base, with 18 bases lying between them. CDR3 length: 16 residues. The CDR3 region is CASSEDRLHTSYEQYF. The CDR3 DNA reads TGTGCCAGTAGTGAAGACAGACTCCATACATCCTACGAGCAGTACTTC.

This chain joins TRBV10-3 and TRBJ1-6; 8 positions agree with TRBD1. Germline V gene lookup returns CDR1 ENHRY and CDR2 SYGVKD. Trimming at V came to 0 bases and at J to 6 bases, leaving 4 bases not matched to a gene. The CDR3 runs to 16 residues. CDR3 sequence: CAISESVRGRNSPLHF. CDR3 nucleotides: TGTGCCATCAGTGAGTCTGTCAGGGGGCGTAATTCACCCCTCCACTTT.

This clone was found once. This sequence joins TRBV7-9 and TRBJ2-1; the match to TRBD1 covers 11 bases. CDR3 length: 14 amino acids. V shed 4 bases and J 9 bases; nucleotides not matched to a gene: 5. CDR1 and CDR2 from the germline V gene are SEHNR and FQNEAQ (reference sequence). The CDR3 nucleotides are TGTGCCAGCAGCTCTTCCGGGACAGGGGGTGAGCAGTTCTTC. Translating it yields CASSSSGTGGEQFF.

The gene calls are TRBV7-8 and TRBJ2-3, with D possibly being TRBD2 (6 bases). This CDR3 comprises 15 residues. Between the trimmed V and J ends, which lost 2 bases and 8 bases, there was a span of 17 bases. The V gene's germline CDR1 is SGHVS and CDR2 FQNEAQ. Here the CDR3 DNA reads TGTGCCAGCAGCTTAAGTGGAGGGGTAGTGGGTACGCAGTATTTT. This codes for CASSLSGGVVGTQYF.

The J gene is TRBJ1-4, the V gene TRBV7-2; TRBD1 matches 7 bases. The CDR3 totals 17 residues. In germline, CDR1 is SGHTA, CDR2 FQGNSA. V dropped 0 bases and J dropped 5; count of bases not matched to a gene: 9. The CDR3 sequence is CASSLAGQGGGNEKLFF. Here the CDR3 DNA reads TGTGCCAGCAGCTTAGCGGGTCAGGGGGGAGGGAATGAAAAACTGTTTTTT.

This clone was observed a single time. The V call is TRBV15, the J call TRBJ2-3; 7 nucleotides match TRBD1. Germline lookup yields CDR1 LNHNV and CDR2 YYDKDF (reference sequence). V lost 4 bases, J lost 4 bases, and 8 bases stayed unmatched. This CDR3 is 15 amino acids long. Here the CDR3 DNA reads TGTGCCACCAGCAACACAGGGGTTATGGCAGATACGCAGTATTTT. Translating gives CATSNTGVMADTQYF.

The rearrangement joins TRBV5-8 to TRBJ1-1; D might be TRBD1 (6 bases). CDR1 and CDR2 from the germline V gene are SGHTS and YDEGEE. This CDR3 spans 14 amino acids. The ends were cut back, 7 bases at V and 1 base at J, with 14 bases in the middle. CDR3 DNA sequence: TGTGCCAGCCAGGGCCAAGGGGGGAACACTGAAGCTTTCTTT. It encodes CASQGQGGNTEAFF.

The rearrangement links TRBV19 to TRBJ1-1; TRBD1 matches 7 bases. This CDR3 spans 20 amino acids. J was trimmed by 0 bases and V by 3 bases; bases with no gene match: 19. From germline, CDR1 is LNHDA and CDR2 SQIVND (reference sequence). For the CDR3, the DNA is TGTGCCAGTAGTATGCCCGGAGGGACACAGGGGCCGCACCTGAACACTGAAGCTTTCTTT. Amino acid sequence: CASSMPGGTQGPHLNTEAFF.

The chain couples TRBV11-2 to TRBJ1-6; 7 bases are a match to TRBD1. After removal of 4 bases from V and 14 bases from J, the junction contained 17 bases not matched to a gene. The CDR3 sequence is 16 residues long. Germline values: CDR1 SGHAT, CDR2 FQNNGV. CDR3 coding DNA: TGTGCCAGCAGCTCCTCAACCGGGACAGCAGGGTTAACCCTCCACTTT. Amino acids: CASSSSTGTAGLTLHF.